This TCR beta chain was obtained from a study of blood T cell repertoires in COVID-19. Turning to the study itself: T cells, B-cell-depleted T cells, or PBMCs provided the cDNA or gDNA that served as material.

Here immunoSEQ multiplex PCR was the method, and the copy in TCRdb shows in-frame clones only, minus some. The repertoire consists of under 300,000 clones, with 75% to 90% occurring once and the leading ten covering roughly 9%. V was clipped by 0 bases and J by 10 bases, with 13 bases between them. CDR3 length: 14 amino acids. CDR1 and CDR2 from the germline V gene are GTSNPN and SVGIG (reference sequence). Categorization into cohorts depended on clinical history that participants reported. This TCR was sampled from a man aged 35-49 years who had recovered from COVID-19. Sequenced material: PBMCs or T cells enriched from blood (not recorded which). The rearrangement links TRBV30 to TRBJ1-6; perhaps TRBD1 as D (5 bases). The CDR3 loop reads CAWSVGGVGSPLHF. The CDR3 nucleotides are TGTGCCTGGAGTGTTGGAGGGGTAGGATCACCCCTCCACTTT. Full variable domain (missing parts from reference TRBV30 and TRBJ1-6): SQTIHQWPATLVQPVGSPLSLECTVEGTSNPNLYWYRQAAGRGLQLLFYSVGIGQISSEVPQNLSASRPQDRQFILSSKKLLLSDSGFYLCAWSVGGVGSPLHFGNGTRLTVT.